This is a list of T cell receptor beta chains from one sample in a study of regulatory T cells in long-lasting Graves disease. TCRdb redid the calling of the multiplex PCR reads with MiXCR, one entry per CDR3 protein. The profile shows some 250,000 distinct CDR3 sequences, under 20% of them singletons. This sample also appeared in a second study, on T cells in Graves' hyperthyroidism and ophthalmopathy.

This sample comprised peripheral blood mononuclear cells (PBMCs), obtained at new diagnosis, from a patient treated with antithyroid drugs. The source is a woman younger than 45 with Graves disease. Both conserved end residues are part of each CDR3. The D gene is left open where the match is weak. Clone size is not always given. Where it is, it says once, few, many or a class for expanded clones.

V gene: TRBV6-5; D gene: NA; J gene: TRBJ1-5; clone size: many; CDR3 DNA: TGTGCCAGCAGTTATACCCAGTTAGATCCGAAGGGCGGTAGCAATCAGCCCCAGCATTTT; CDR3 protein: CASSYTQLDPKGGSNQPQHF
V gene: TRBV12-3/TRBV12-4; D gene: TRBD1; J gene: TRBJ2-1; clone size: many; CDR3 DNA: TGTGCCAGCAGTCCCCAAGGACAGGGACCAATGGATGAGCAGTTCTTC; CDR3 protein: CASSPQGQGPMDEQFF
V gene: TRBV20-1; D gene: TRBD2; J gene: TRBJ2-7; clone size: many; CDR3 DNA: TGCAGTGCTATGATAGCGGGGGGGGTTTACGAGCAGTACTTC; CDR3 protein: CSAMIAGGVYEQYF
V gene: TRBV11-2; D gene: TRBD1; J gene: TRBJ1-2; clone size: many; CDR3 DNA: TGTGCCAGCAGCTCCTATACAGGGGACTATGGCTACACCTTC; CDR3 protein: CASSSYTGDYGYTF
V gene: TRBV29-1; D gene: NA; J gene: TRBJ2-1; clone size: many; CDR3 DNA: TGCAGCGTTGGGGGTGGGGCTGAGACCTACAATGAGCAGTTCTTC; CDR3 protein: CSVGGGAETYNEQFF
V gene: TRBV12-3/TRBV12-4; D gene: NA; J gene: TRBJ1-2; clone size: many; CDR3 DNA: TGTGCCAGCAGTTTCCAGGCTAACTATGGCTACACCTTC; CDR3 protein: CASSFQANYGYTF
V gene: TRBV5-5; D gene: TRBD1; J gene: TRBJ1-1; clone size: many; CDR3 DNA: TGTGCCAGCAGCTTGGGGGGTAGCAGGGGGTTAAATGAAGCTTTCTTT; CDR3 protein: CASSLGGSRGLNEAFF
V gene: TRBV11-2; D gene: TRBD2; J gene: TRBJ2-1; clone size: NA; CDR3 DNA: TGTGCCAGCAGGGGGAGCGGGGGGGGTGAGCAGTTCTTC; CDR3 protein: CASRGSGGGEQFF
V gene: TRBV6-2/TRBV6-3; D gene: NA; J gene: TRBJ1-5; clone size: many; CDR3 DNA: TGTGCCAGCAGTCGGTCAGGGTCACTTCAGCCCCAGCATTTT; CDR3 protein: CASSRSGSLQPQHF
V gene: TRBV5-1; D gene: NA; J gene: TRBJ1-5; clone size: many; CDR3 DNA: TGCGCCAGCAGTCCCGGCGGCCTCAATCAGCCCCAGCATTTT; CDR3 protein: CASSPGGLNQPQHF
V gene: TRBV19; D gene: NA; J gene: TRBJ1-2; clone size: many; CDR3 DNA: TGTGCCAGTAGTAGACAGGAAATCAACTATGGCTACACCTTC; CDR3 protein: CASSRQEINYGYTF
V gene: TRBV7-2; D gene: TRBD1; J gene: TRBJ1-2; clone size: NA; CDR3 DNA: TGTGCCAGCAGCTCGACAGGGGGCCATAACTATGGCTACACCTTC; CDR3 protein: CASSSTGGHNYGYTF
V gene: TRBV11-3; D gene: NA; J gene: TRBJ2-1; clone size: few; CDR3 DNA: TGTGCCAGCAGCCCAGCTCCAGGGATGACCTACAATGAGCAGTTCTTC; CDR3 protein: CASSPAPGMTYNEQFF
V gene: TRBV9; D gene: NA; J gene: TRBJ1-6; clone size: few; CDR3 DNA: TGTGCCAGCAGCGTAGAGGAACTGCTCAATTCACCCCTCCACTTT; CDR3 protein: CASSVEELLNSPLHF
V gene: TRBV12-3/TRBV12-4; D gene: NA; J gene: TRBJ2-7; clone size: NA; CDR3 DNA: TGTGCCAGCAGTTCATTGGACGGAGTGGGCGAGCAGTACTTC; CDR3 protein: CASSSLDGVGEQYF
V gene: TRBV7-2; D gene: TRBD2; J gene: TRBJ2-3; clone size: NA; CDR3 DNA: TGTGCCAGCAGCTTAGCCTTTAGCGGGGGGGCGACAGATACGCAGTATTTT; CDR3 protein: CASSLAFSGGATDTQYF
V gene: TRBV14; D gene: TRBD1; J gene: TRBJ1-6; clone size: NA; CDR3 DNA: TGTGCCAGCAGCCCTGCCGGGACAGGGGCTTCACCCCTCCACTTT; CDR3 protein: CASSPAGTGASPLHF
V gene: TRBV18; D gene: TRBD1; J gene: TRBJ1-1; clone size: many; CDR3 DNA: TGTGCCAGCTCACCGACAGGGGCCACTGAAGCTTTCTTT; CDR3 protein: CASSPTGATEAFF
V gene: TRBV25-1; D gene: TRBD1; J gene: TRBJ2-2; clone size: few; CDR3 DNA: TGTGCCAGCAGTAGGACCGGGACAGGAACCGGGGAGCTGTTTTTT; CDR3 protein: CASSRTGTGTGELFF
V gene: TRBV11-2; D gene: NA; J gene: TRBJ1-2; clone size: many; CDR3 DNA: TGTGCCAGCAGCTTAGTGGGGACGCGGGATGGCTACACCTTC; CDR3 protein: CASSLVGTRDGYTF
V gene: TRBV6-1; D gene: NA; J gene: TRBJ1-1; clone size: many; CDR3 DNA: TGTGCCAGCACCAGAGGGGGTCTCCTCAGGAGGAACACTGAAGCTTTCTTT; CDR3 protein: CASTRGGLLRRNTEAFF
V gene: TRBV5-4; D gene: TRBD1; J gene: TRBJ1-1; clone size: many; CDR3 DNA: TGTGCCAGCAGCACAGGGGAGGCTGAAGCTTTCTTT; CDR3 protein: CASSTGEAEAFF
V gene: TRBV6-1; D gene: TRBD1; J gene: TRBJ2-5; clone size: many; CDR3 DNA: TGTGCCAGCAGGGACGACAGGGGGCAAGAGACCCAGTACTTC; CDR3 protein: CASRDDRGQETQYF
V gene: TRBV19; D gene: NA; J gene: TRBJ1-4; clone size: NA; CDR3 DNA: TGTGCCAGTAGTATGGTCCCCAATGAAAAACTGTTTTTT; CDR3 protein: CASSMVPNEKLFF
V gene: TRBV20-1; D gene: NA; J gene: TRBJ1-2; clone size: many; CDR3 DNA: TGCAGTGCTAGCGGCAGCAACTATGGCTACACCTTC; CDR3 protein: CSASGSNYGYTF
V gene: TRBV20-1; D gene: TRBD1; J gene: TRBJ1-1; clone size: many; CDR3 DNA: TGCAGTGCTAGAGTACACCGGGACAGGGGGCGAACTGAAGCTTTCTTT; CDR3 protein: CSARVHRDRGRTEAFF
V gene: TRBV11-1; D gene: TRBD2; J gene: TRBJ2-3; clone size: NA; CDR3 DNA: TGTGCCAGCAGCTTAGAGTATTCGGCGGGGGGGAGCACAGATACGCAGTATTTT; CDR3 protein: CASSLEYSAGGSTDTQYF
V gene: TRBV2; D gene: NA; J gene: TRBJ2-7; clone size: many; CDR3 DNA: TGTGCCAGCAGTGAAAGGACAGTGGCCTACGAGCAGTACTTC; CDR3 protein: CASSERTVAYEQYF
V gene: TRBV12-3/TRBV12-4; D gene: TRBD1; J gene: TRBJ2-1; clone size: many; CDR3 DNA: TGTGCCAGCAGTTGGGAGACAGGGGGACGCGATGAGCAGTTCTTC; CDR3 protein: CASSWETGGRDEQFF
V gene: TRBV20-1; D gene: TRBD1; J gene: TRBJ2-7; clone size: NA; CDR3 DNA: TGCAGTGCAATGGACAGGGGGTCCTCCTACGAGCAGTGCTTC; CDR3 protein: CSAMDRGSSYEQCF
V gene: TRBV20-1; D gene: NA; J gene: TRBJ1-1; clone size: many; CDR3 DNA: TGCAGTGCTACGGACGGAATGAACACTGAAGCTTTCTTT; CDR3 protein: CSATDGMNTEAFF
V gene: TRBV30; D gene: NA; J gene: TRBJ2-7; clone size: NA; CDR3 DNA: TGTGCCTGGAGGCGGCAGGGTTGGAACGAGCAGTACTTC; CDR3 protein: CAWRRQGWNEQYF
V gene: TRBV11-2; D gene: TRBD1; J gene: TRBJ2-1; clone size: NA; CDR3 DNA: TGTGCCAGCAGCTTAGATAAGGGGGCACGTGTTGGTCAGTTCTTC; CDR3 protein: CASSLDKGARVGQFF
V gene: TRBV5-1; D gene: TRBD1; J gene: TRBJ1-2; clone size: few; CDR3 DNA: TGCGCCAGCAGCCCGGGACAGGGATTCTACACCTTC; CDR3 protein: CASSPGQGFYTF
V gene: TRBV7-2; D gene: NA; J gene: TRBJ1-2; clone size: many; CDR3 DNA: TGTGCCAGCAGGAAACGGACGGCCGACTATGGCTACACCTTC; CDR3 protein: CASRKRTADYGYTF
V gene: TRBV5-1; D gene: NA; J gene: TRBJ1-3; clone size: many; CDR3 DNA: TGCGCCAGCAGCTTTTCAACGTCCTCTGGAAACACCATATATTTT; CDR3 protein: CASSFSTSSGNTIYF
V gene: TRBV6-2/TRBV6-3; D gene: NA; J gene: TRBJ2-2; clone size: NA; CDR3 DNA: TGTGCCAGCAGTTACGACTACACCGGGGAGCTGTTTTTT; CDR3 protein: CASSYDYTGELFF
V gene: TRBV18; D gene: TRBD1; J gene: TRBJ1-2; clone size: NA; CDR3 DNA: TGTGCCAGCTCACCGGGGACAGGGTGGTATGGCTACACCTTC; CDR3 protein: CASSPGTGWYGYTF
V gene: TRBV5-1; D gene: TRBD1; J gene: TRBJ1-2; clone size: many; CDR3 DNA: TGCGCCAGCAACCGCGGACAGGCGGACTATGGCTACACCTTC; CDR3 protein: CASNRGQADYGYTF
V gene: TRBV20-1; D gene: NA; J gene: TRBJ1-2; clone size: many; CDR3 DNA: TGCAGTGCTAGCCGACAGCAAATTAATGGCTACACCTTC; CDR3 protein: CSASRQQINGYTF
V gene: TRBV6-1; D gene: NA; J gene: TRBJ1-1; clone size: many; CDR3 DNA: TGTGCCAGCAGTGAATTCGCCAGGGGCGTGTCTGAAGCTTTCTTT; CDR3 protein: CASSEFARGVSEAFF
V gene: TRBV6-1; D gene: NA; J gene: TRBJ2-2; clone size: many; CDR3 DNA: TGTGCCAGCAGACATTTCGTATCCGGGACCGACACCGGGGAGCTGTTTTTT; CDR3 protein: CASRHFVSGTDTGELFF
V gene: TRBV7-9; D gene: TRBD1; J gene: TRBJ1-2; clone size: many; CDR3 DNA: TGTGCCAGCAGCAGCCGAACCCGGACAGGGGCAGGCTACACCTTC; CDR3 protein: CASSSRTRTGAGYTF
V gene: TRBV3-1; D gene: TRBD2; J gene: TRBJ2-7; clone size: NA; CDR3 DNA: TGTGCCAGCAGCCAAGAATTGGGACTAGCCTACGAGCAGTACTTC; CDR3 protein: CASSQELGLAYEQYF
V gene: TRBV5-1; D gene: TRBD1; J gene: TRBJ1-1; clone size: NA; CDR3 DNA: TGCGCCAGCAGCTTGGAGACGACAGGGCATGGTGAAGCTTTCTTT; CDR3 protein: CASSLETTGHGEAFF
V gene: TRBV6-2/TRBV6-3; D gene: NA; J gene: TRBJ2-1; clone size: few; CDR3 DNA: TGTGCCAGCAGTGTGTTAGGGGGGTTGAATGAGCAGTTCTTC; CDR3 protein: CASSVLGGLNEQFF
V gene: TRBV20-1; D gene: NA; J gene: TRBJ2-1; clone size: few; CDR3 DNA: TGCAGTGCTAGAGAGCCTGCCAATGAGCAGTTCTTC; CDR3 protein: CSAREPANEQFF
V gene: TRBV20-1; D gene: NA; J gene: TRBJ2-6; clone size: few; CDR3 DNA: TGCAGTGCTAGAGATTCGGGCAGGGGCCTCTCTGGGGCCAACGTCCTGACTTTC; CDR3 protein: CSARDSGRGLSGANVLTF